A single sample gave rise to the 5 T cell receptor beta chains below, sequenced in a study of PD-L1 blockade in urothelial cancer. Time point described: pretreatment peripheral blood. Sequenced by immunoSEQ multiplex PCR; TCRdb stores in-frame clones only, minus some. Here the sample spans 70,000 to 95,000 clones, around 92% being singletons. The material sequenced was PBMCs, taken around atezolizumab (anti-PD-L1) treatment. These receptors originate from a woman of 80 years or more with urothelial cancer.

This sequence joins TRBV6-1 and TRBJ2-7, with D perhaps matching TRBD2 (5 bases). V was shortened by 2 bases and J by 4 bases, with 15 bases between the two germline ends. CDR1 is MNHNS and CDR2 is SASEGT in the germline V gene. The CDR3 contains 15 residues. The CDR3 region has the DNA TGTGCCAGCAGTGAATCCCCGGGATCGGGGTACGAGCAGTACTTC. This gives the protein CASSESPGSGYEQYF.

V usage is TRBV11-2 and J usage is TRBJ1-2; D is unresolved. CDR1 SGHAT and CDR2 FQNNGV come from the germline V gene. The CDR3 is 13 amino acids. Trimming removed 5 bases at V and 6 bases at J, with 13 bases between. CDR3 sequence: CASSIQEHDGYTF. CDR3 nucleotides: TGTGCCAGCAGCATCCAGGAACATGATGGCTACACCTTC.

The J gene is TRBJ2-1, the V gene TRBV15; D remains unclear. CDR3 size: 14 residues. Germline-derived CDR1 and CDR2 are LNHNV and YYDKDF (reference sequence). V lost 0 bases and J lost 8, with 11 bases in between. The CDR3 protein is CATSRELEADEQFF. The CDR3 DNA reads TGTGCCACCAGCAGAGAGTTAGAGGCAGATGAGCAGTTCTTC.

The rearrangement links TRBV25-1 to TRBJ1-5, with TRBD1 as a possible D gene (5 bases). This CDR3 spans 14 amino acids. Trimming shortened V by 5 bases and J by 6 bases, and 14 bases separated the two germline ends. Germline V gene lookup returns CDR1 MGHDK and CDR2 SYGVNS. The CDR3 sequence: CASSQTGWGQPQHF. The CDR3, as DNA: TGTGCCAGCAGTCAAACAGGTTGGGGTCAGCCCCAGCATTTT.

V and J are TRBV11-1 and TRBJ2-7; 7 nucleotides line up with TRBD1. The CDR3 contains 15 residues. The germline V gene has CDR1 SGHAT and CDR2 FQDESV (reference sequence). V lost 0 bases and J lost 2; bases outside the gene matches: 4. CDR3 coding DNA: TGTGCCAGCAGCTTAGCGGGGACAGCGACCTACGAGCAGTACTTC. This codes for CASSLAGTATYEQYF.